The 24 T cell receptor beta chains in this list originate from one sample, sequenced in a study of blood T cell repertoires in COVID-19. Sequenced by immunoSEQ multiplex PCR; TCRdb stores in-frame clones only, minus some. The sample has fewer than 200,000 clones; 80% to 90% are singletons. Sequencing was done on a sample of PBMCs or T cells enriched from blood (not recorded which). These receptors were obtained from a woman under 30 who had recovered from COVID-19.

This chain links TRBV5-6 with TRBJ2-7; TRBD1 agrees at 7 bases. CDR1 is SGHDT, CDR2 YYEEEE, per germline. The V and J ends lost 4 bases and 5 bases, in that order; junction bases with no gene match: 9. The CDR3 contains 14 residues. The CDR3 region is CASSPGTVYDEQYF. CDR3 nucleotides: TGTGCCAGCAGCCCCGGGACAGTCTACGACGAGCAGTACTTC.

This chain joins TRBV5-3 and TRBJ1-2; possibly TRBD1 for D (5 bases). TRBV5-3 is sorted into the ORF group, with uncertain function. CDR3 length: 12 amino acids. V was shortened by 6 bases and J by 8 bases, with 14 bases between the two germline ends. CDR3: CARKPGLEGYTF. CDR3 bases: TGTGCCAGAAAACCAGGGTTGGAAGGCTACACCTTC.

The chain has TRBV7-9 and TRBJ2-1; 7 bases agree with TRBD2. CDR3 length: 15 amino acids. Germline CDR1 and CDR2: SEHNR and FQNEAQ (reference sequence). J lost 0 bases, V lost 6 bases, and 5 bases had no gene match. CDR3 sequence: CASSRGGSSYNEQFF. In DNA, the CDR3 is TGTGCCAGCAGTAGAGGCGGGAGCTCCTACAATGAGCAGTTCTTC.

The rearrangement joins TRBV5-1 to TRBJ1-2; no clear D. The V end lost 5 bases, the J end lost 1 base, and 9 bases lay between the germline ends. The CDR3 totals 13 residues. Germline V lookup: CDR1 SGHRS, CDR2 YFSETQ. The CDR3 spells CASSSNFNYGYTF. DNA for the CDR3: TGCGCCAGCAGTTCTAACTTTAACTATGGCTACACCTTC. The variable domain in full, completed from reference TRBV5-1 and TRBJ1-2, reads KAGVTQTPRYLIKTRGQQVTLSCSPISGHRSVSWYQQTPGQGLQFLFEYFSETQRNKGNFPGRFSGRQFSNSRSEMNVSTLELGDSALYLCASSSNFNYGYTFGSGTRLTVV.

The chain recombines TRBV29-1 with TRBJ1-2, with 7 bases fitting TRBD1. CDR3 length equals 12 residues. With V trimmed by 7 bases and J by 7 bases, 9 bases remained unmatched. Per germline, CDR1 SQVTM and CDR2 ANQGSEA. CDR3 region: CSGAGTEGGYTF. As DNA, the CDR3 is TGCAGCGGCGCCGGGACAGAAGGTGGCTACACCTTC.

The rearrangement links TRBV25-1 to TRBJ2-7; 8 nucleotides agree with TRBD2. This CDR3 is built from 15 residues. V dropped 4 bases and J dropped 2; count of bases not matched to a gene: 7. In germline, CDR1 is MGHDK, CDR2 SYGVNS. CDR3 loop: CASSAAGGNPYEQYF. The CDR3 DNA is TGTGCCAGCAGTGCCGCGGGGGGCAATCCCTACGAGCAGTACTTC.

About this clone itself: Distinct nucleotide sequences in the sample also encode this CDR3. The J gene is TRBJ2-5, the V gene TRBV28; D ambiguous. V lost 2 bases to trimming and J lost 5 bases, with 3 bases between them. Germline assignment: CDR1 MDHEN and CDR2 SYDVKM. The CDR3 totals 11 residues. This chain's CDR3 is CASSLLETQYF. The CDR3 coding sequence is TGTGCCAGCAGTTTACTGGAGACCCAGTACTTC.

The chain couples TRBV5-1 to TRBJ2-7, with 10 bases lining up with TRBD1. The CDR3 is 16 residues long. The J segment lost 5 bases and the V segment lost 7 bases, leaving 15 bases of the junction unmatched. CDR1 is SGHRS and CDR2 is YFSETQ in the germline V gene. The CDR3 coding sequence is TGCGCCAGCCGGGACAGGGGTTCTCAAATCCTGGACGAGCAGTACTTC. It specifies CASRDRGSQILDEQYF.

DNA for the CDR3: TGTGCCATCAGTGAGTCCGGGGGGACTAATGAAAAACTGTTTTTT. Amino acids: CAISESGGTNEKLFF. The rearrangement uses TRBV10-3 and TRBJ1-4, with TRBD1 as a possible D gene (5 bases). With 0 bases removed from V and 2 bases from J, the gap between germline ends came to 7 bases. The CDR3 sequence is 15 residues long. Germline CDR1 and CDR2: ENHRY and SYGVKD.

This clone has more than one count but fewer than ten. J is TRBJ2-7 and V is TRBV20-1; 7 bases fit TRBD2. Germline lookup yields CDR1 DFQATT and CDR2 SNEGSKA (reference sequence). The CDR3 runs to 13 residues. V gave up 3 bases and J gave up 5 bases; unmatched junction bases: 7. The CDR3 DNA sequence: TGCAGTGCTAGTAGCGGGTTTTCGGACGAGCAGTACTTC. Its protein product is CSASSGFSDEQYF.

The rearrangement uses TRBV9 and TRBJ2-5; D is ambiguous. Germline values: CDR1 SGDLS, CDR2 YYNGEE. Trimming pared 2 bases from V and 4 bases from J, leaving 18 bases between. This CDR3 has 16 amino acids. The CDR3 DNA sequence: TGTGCCAGCAGCGTCATCCCACACCTAGGAATAGAGACCCAGTACTTC. It encodes CASSVIPHLGIETQYF.

The rearrangement uses TRBV19 and TRBJ2-3; 7 bases fit TRBD2. Germline lookup yields CDR1 LNHDA and CDR2 SQIVND (reference sequence). The trim removed 6 bases at V and 4 bases at J, leaving 13 bases unmatched. The CDR3 is 16 residues long. Here the CDR3 reads CASSRMGGRNADTQYF. CDR3 bases: TGTGCCAGTAGCCGAATGGGGGGGAGGAACGCAGATACGCAGTATTTT.

The J gene is TRBJ2-7, the V gene TRBV28; the match to TRBD2 covers 10 bases. Germline V CDR1 and CDR2: MDHEN, SYDVKM. The V and J ends lost 3 bases and 3 bases, in that order; junction bases with no gene match: 8. CDR3 length equals 16 residues. The CDR3 reads CASSFGGTSEFYEQYF. The CDR3 nucleotides are TGTGCCAGCAGTTTTGGGGGGACTAGCGAATTCTACGAGCAGTACTTC.

This clone occurred once. J is TRBJ2-7 and V is TRBV28; D might be TRBD1 (5 bases). Germline CDR1 and CDR2: MDHEN and SYDVKM. The CDR3 spans 13 residues. The ends were cut back, 6 bases at V and 0 bases at J, with 9 bases in the middle. The CDR3 nucleotides are TGTGCCAGCAGCACCGACAGCTCCTACGAGCAGTACTTC. It is translated as CASSTDSSYEQYF.

The CDR3 region is CASSQSGGGASYEQYF. The CDR3 bases are TGTGCCAGCAGCCAATCCGGGGGGGGAGCCTCCTACGAGCAGTACTTC. This rearrangement joins TRBV4-2 to TRBJ2-7; 8 positions match TRBD2. Germline assignment: CDR1 LGHNA and CDR2 YNFKEQ. The length of the CDR3 is 16 residues. V lost 2 bases and J lost 0; bases outside the gene matches: 6.

This chain uses TRBV19 with TRBJ2-3; TRBD2 agrees at 8 bases. With V trimmed by 7 bases and J by 3 bases, 6 bases remained unmatched. The V gene's germline CDR1 is LNHDA and CDR2 SQIVND (reference sequence). The CDR3 consists of 14 residues. The CDR3 sequence: CASNQRGMTDTQYF. The CDR3 bases are TGTGCCAGTAACCAGCGGGGGATGACAGATACGCAGTATTTT.

The chain recombines TRBV11-2 with TRBJ2-2, with D unresolved. Germline V gene sequence: CDR1 SGHAT, CDR2 FQNNGV. The CDR3 covers 13 residues. With 2 bases removed from V and 6 bases from J, the gap between germline ends came to 7 bases. CDR3 residues: CASSLILSGELFF. CDR3 nucleotide sequence: TGTGCCAGCAGCTTAATTTTATCCGGGGAGCTGTTTTTT.

The chain uses TRBV28 and TRBJ2-1; 7 nucleotides line up with TRBD1. The CDR3 runs to 15 residues. The J segment lost 2 bases and the V segment lost 6 bases, leaving 7 bases of the junction unmatched. CDR1 MDHEN and CDR2 SYDVKM come from the germline V gene. The CDR3 region is CASRHDRVTYNEQFF. CDR3 DNA sequence: TGTGCCAGCAGGCATGACAGGGTTACCTACAATGAGCAGTTCTTC.

The V gene is TRBV10-3, the J gene TRBJ1-1; possible D gene TRBD1, 6 bases. V lost 1 base to trimming and J lost 8 bases, with 17 bases between them. The CDR3 contains 15 residues. Germline-derived CDR1 and CDR2 are ENHRY and SYGVKD. The CDR3 region is CAISELLATGQEAFF. The CDR3 bases are TGTGCCATCAGTGAGTTGCTGGCTACGGGACAAGAAGCTTTCTTT.

The chain employs TRBV7-6 and TRBJ2-2; possible D gene TRBD1, 5 bases. CDR1 and CDR2 from the germline V gene are SGHVS and FNYEAQ. The V and J ends lost 1 base and 8 bases respectively, with 20 bases between them. The CDR3 covers 17 residues. As DNA, the CDR3 is TGTGCCAGCAGCTTAGGACCCTCCCAGGGTCCTAGTGGGGAGCTGTTTTTT. Its protein is CASSLGPSQGPSGELFF.

The chain joins TRBV14 to TRBJ1-3; 8 bases map to TRBD1. The CDR3 is made up of 18 amino acids. The germline gives CDR1 SGHDN, CDR2 FVKESK. Trimming at V came to 0 bases and at J to 0 bases, leaving 7 bases not matched to a gene. The CDR3 loop reads CASSQDQGQGFSGNTIYF. CDR3 DNA sequence: TGTGCCAGCAGCCAAGACCAAGGACAGGGATTCTCTGGAAACACCATATATTTT.

The rearrangement links TRBV7-3 to TRBJ2-5, with D perhaps TRBD2 (6 bases). V dropped 1 base and J dropped 1 base, with 13 bases sitting between them. This CDR3 contains 16 residues. In germline, CDR1 is SGHTA, CDR2 FQGTGA. The CDR3 coding sequence is TGTGCCAGCAGCTTAAGCGGCGGGACGCTCCAAGAGACCCAGTACTTC. It encodes CASSLSGGTLQETQYF. Using reference TRBV7-3 and TRBJ2-5 for the parts outside the CDR3, the full variable domain is GAGVSQTPSNKVTEKGKYVELRCDPISGHTALYWYRQSLGQGPEFLIYFQGTGAADDSGLPNDRFFAVRPEGSVSTLKIQRTERGDSAVYLCASSLSGGTLQETQYFGPGTRLLVL.

This clone was counted once. The chain carries TRBV28 and TRBJ1-3; weak D call: TRBD1 (6 bases). The CDR3 runs to 14 residues. Germline V lookup: CDR1 MDHEN, CDR2 SYDVKM. V dropped 4 bases and J dropped 2 bases, with 9 bases sitting between them. As DNA, the CDR3 is TGTGCCAGCAGTTCCAGGGGTGCTGGAAACACCATATATTTT. Residues: CASSSRGAGNTIYF. The whole variable domain, filled in from reference TRBV28 and TRBJ1-3, reads DVKVTQSSRYLVKRTGEKVFLECVQDMDHENMFWYRQDPGLGLRLIYFSYDVKMKEKGDIPEGYSVSREKKERFSLILESASTNQTSMYLCASSSRGAGNTIYFGEGSWLTVV.

The chain joins TRBV15 to TRBJ1-2, with 11 bases identical to TRBD1. Unmatched junction bases numbered 8, after V lost 1 base and J lost 7 bases. Germline V gene lookup returns CDR1 LNHNV and CDR2 YYDKDF (reference sequence). The CDR3 totals 16 residues. The CDR3 region has the DNA TGTGCCACCAGCAGAGGGTGGGGACAGGGGGTATCTGGCTACACCTTC. Amino acid sequence: CATSRGWGQGVSGYTF. Using reference TRBV15 and TRBJ1-2 for the parts outside the CDR3, the full variable domain is DAMVIQNPRYQVTQFGKPVTLSCSQTLNHNVMYWYQQKSSQAPKLLFHYYDKDFNNEADTPDNFQSRRPNTSFCFLDIRSPGLGDTAMYLCATSRGWGQGVSGYTFGSGTRLTVV.